This T cell receptor (beta chain) was obtained from a study of OX40 agonist ivuxolimab in advanced cancers. As regards this clone: Its antigen is not known.

Assay used: immunoSEQ multiplex PCR; TCRdb lists only in-frame clones, some missing. The sample consists of tens of thousands of clones, about 87% of them appearing once. CDR3 length: 14 residues. V was shortened by 0 bases and J by 5 bases, with 7 bases between the two germline ends. Germline CDR1 reads SGHAT; CDR2 reads FQNNGV. Findings and limits, study-wide: Doses of 0.1 to 3.0 mg/kg were accompanied by clonal expansion of CD4+ and CD8+ blood T cells by week 6.

The source is an adult with an advanced solid tumor such as melanoma, head and neck, liver or kidney cancer. The sequences come from CD4+ or CD8+ T cells sorted from blood, collected in a trial of the OX40 agonist ivuxolimab. The gene calls are TRBV11-2 and TRBJ2-2; either TRBD1 or TRBD2 may fit D (5 bases each). The DNA for the CDR3 is TGTGCCAGCAGCTTAGAGGGGGTTACCGGGGAGCTGTTTTTT. Encoded protein: CASSLEGVTGELFF.